The 20 T cell receptor beta chains given below trace back to one sample, sequenced in a study of response to subunit inactivated influenza vaccine. Each CDR3 protein gets one entry after TCRdb re-called the RT-PCR reads with MiXCR. Among about 500,000 distinct CDR3 sequences, about an eighth were seen once, and the ten largest hold around 13%. The starting material was PBMCs from blood, obtained 40 to 50 days after vaccination. These receptors were collected from a man in his fifties who received an inactivated influenza vaccine.

The genes are TRBV6-1 and TRBJ2-6; TRBD1 is a possible D gene (6 bases). This CDR3 is 16 amino acids long. V was cut by 6 bases and J by 0 bases, with 12 bases left in between. Germline assignment: CDR1 MNHNS and CDR2 SASEGT. Written as DNA, the CDR3 is TGTGCCAGCAGGCCAACAGGGATCTCTGGGGCCAACGTCCTGACTTTC. Encoded protein: CASRPTGISGANVLTF.

V and J are TRBV5-1 and TRBJ2-2; D perhaps matches TRBD1 (6 bases). The CDR3 has 18 amino acids. Germline-derived CDR1 and CDR2 are SGHRS and YFSETQ. Between the trimmed V and J ends, which lost 5 bases and 4 bases, there was a span of 24 bases. For the CDR3, the DNA is TGCGCCAGCAGTATATGGCAGGTGGGGGCGCGAGGCACCGGGGAGCTGTTTTTT. Translation: CASSIWQVGARGTGELFF.

This clonotype was counted a few times. The chain combines TRBV5-6 with TRBJ2-7; D gene unclear. In germline, CDR1 is SGHDT, CDR2 YYEEEE. V lost 4 bases and J 3 bases, leaving 8 bases between the germline ends. The CDR3 runs 12 residues. The CDR3 coding sequence is TGTGCCAGCAGCCGCGCCGGCTACGAGCAGTACTTC. Translated, it gives CASSRAGYEQYF.

This clonotype was counted a few times. The gene calls are TRBV29-1 and TRBJ2-7; a possible D gene is TRBD1 (6 bases). CDR3 length: 14 residues. The germline CDR1 and CDR2 sequences are SQVTM and ANQGSEA. Trimming removed 4 bases at V and 2 bases at J, with 15 bases between. The CDR3 spells CSVGSARGPYEQYF. Written as DNA, the CDR3 is TGCAGCGTTGGGTCGGCCAGGGGCCCCTACGAGCAGTACTTC.

This clonotype has a count of ten or more. The rearrangement uses TRBV5-1 and TRBJ2-1; TRBD2 matches at 11 bases. This CDR3 spans 17 amino acids. The ends lost 0 bases at V and 8 bases at J; junction bases unmatched: 10. Germline V gives CDR1 SGHRS, CDR2 YFSETQ. The CDR3 loop is CASSLAVGSGRVDEQFF. DNA of the CDR3: TGCGCCAGCAGCTTGGCCGTCGGTAGCGGGAGGGTGGATGAGCAGTTCTTC.

Concerning this clonotype itself: A much bigger clone sits one base away, suggesting this may be a read error. The chain combines TRBV7-2 with TRBJ2-7, with 7 bases that match TRBD1. Losses at the gene ends were 3 bases for V and 0 bases for J; bases not matched to a gene: 2. CDR3 length: 14 residues. Germline CDR1 is SGHTA and CDR2 is FQGNSA. The CDR3 DNA follows: TGTGCCAGCAGCTTGGGACAGAACTCCTACGAGCAGTACTTC. This encodes CASSLGQNSYEQYF.

This clonotype was seen a few times. As DNA, the CDR3 is TGTGCCAGCACTGAACTAGGGCGACGCGGGACCCAGTACTTC. Translating gives CASTELGRRGTQYF. The rearrangement links TRBV5-6 to TRBJ2-5; D is perhaps TRBD2 (5 bases). The CDR3 covers 14 residues. V lost 6 bases to trimming and J lost 7 bases, with 19 bases between them. Germline assignment: CDR1 SGHDT and CDR2 YYEEEE.

J is TRBJ1-1 and V is TRBV7-9; 8 bases are a match to TRBD1. This CDR3 comprises 15 residues. Germline loops: CDR1 SEHNR, CDR2 FQNEAQ (reference sequence). With 5 bases clipped from V and 4 bases from J, the junction kept 9 bases outside the gene matches. The CDR3 protein is CASSPRTGQSTEAFF. The CDR3 bases are TGTGCCAGCAGCCCGAGGACAGGGCAGAGCACTGAAGCTTTCTTT.

The gene calls are TRBV30 and TRBJ2-3; 7 bases are shared with TRBD1. CDR3 size: 13 residues. CDR1 and CDR2 (germline): GTSNPN, SVGIG (reference sequence). With 7 bases clipped from V and 0 bases from J, the junction kept 4 bases outside the gene matches. The CDR3 coding sequence is TGTGCCTTAGGACAGGCTAGCACAGATACGCAGTATTTT. It specifies CALGQASTDTQYF.

This clonotype was observed a handful of times. The V and J genes are TRBV11-2 and TRBJ2-3; TRBD2 is a possible D gene (6 bases). Trimming took 3 bases from V and 1 from J, leaving 17 bases between them. Germline-derived CDR1 and CDR2 are SGHAT and FQNNGV. The CDR3 is 17 amino acids. The CDR3 sequence: CASSLARLGVGTDTQYF. The CDR3 DNA reads as TGTGCCAGCAGCTTGGCCCGACTAGGGGTCGGCACAGATACGCAGTATTTT.

This clonotype appeared a few times. One base away lies a much larger clone, so this may be a sequencing read error. The V gene is TRBV5-1, the J gene TRBJ2-3, with a tentative D call TRBD1 (5 bases). This CDR3 has 13 amino acids. CDR1 is SGHRS, CDR2 YFSETQ, per germline. Trimming stripped 2 bases from V and 2 bases from J, with 6 bases between. The CDR3 protein is CASSFGHTDTQYF. The CDR3 DNA is TGCGCCAGCAGCTTCGGACACACAGATACGCAGTATTTT.

The chain uses TRBV15 and TRBJ1-2; 10 bases agree with TRBD1. The CDR3 is 15 residues long. CDR1 LNHNV and CDR2 YYDKDF come from the germline V gene (reference sequence). Trimming removed 2 bases from V and 8 bases from J; junction bases left unmatched: 8. As DNA, the CDR3 is TGTGCCACCAGCAGACTGGGACAGGGGATGGAGGGCTACACCTTC. It codes for CATSRLGQGMEGYTF. The complete variable domain, with remaining parts taken from reference TRBV15 and TRBJ1-2, reads DAMVIQNPRYQVTQFGKPVTLSCSQTLNHNVMYWYQQKSSQAPKLLFHYYDKDFNNEADTPDNFQSRRPNTSFCFLDIRSPGLGDTAMYLCATSRLGQGMEGYTFGSGTRLTVV.

This clonotype came up many times. The chain recombines TRBV20-1 with TRBJ2-5, with 10 bases lining up with TRBD2. This CDR3 is built from 16 residues. Losses at the gene ends were 4 bases for V and 5 bases for J; bases not matched to a gene: 13. Germline CDR1 reads DFQATT; CDR2 reads SNEGSKA (reference sequence). The CDR3 sequence is CSANPTASGRGETQYF. The CDR3 bases are TGCAGTGCTAACCCGACGGCTAGCGGGAGAGGCGAGACCCAGTACTTC.

This clonotype was seen a few times. The chain has TRBV7-9 and TRBJ1-2; D call uncertain. Per germline, CDR1 SEHNR and CDR2 FQNEAQ (reference sequence). The CDR3 covers 15 residues. Trimming left V 1 base short and J 1 base short, with 10 bases between. The CDR3 DNA is TGTGCCAGCAGCTTAGGGCGGCAGCTTAACTATGGCTACACCTTC. This gives the protein CASSLGRQLNYGYTF.

V is TRBV2 and J is TRBJ2-2; D ambiguous. Germline V gene sequence: CDR1 SNHLY, CDR2 FYNNEI. CDR3 length: 16 amino acids. Trimming cost V 7 bases and J 0 bases, with 15 bases left between them. CDR3 nucleotide sequence: TGTGCCAGCAACGGCCGTTGGCTCGCGAACACCGGGGAGCTGTTTTTT. This sequence encodes CASNGRWLANTGELFF.

The V gene is TRBV5-1, the J gene TRBJ2-1; D call uncertain. The CDR3 consists of 17 residues. CDR1 SGHRS and CDR2 YFSETQ come from the germline V gene. Trimming shortened V by 3 bases and J by 0 bases, and 16 bases separated the two germline ends. As DNA, the CDR3 is TGCGCCAGCAGCTCAGAGCCCCCTGGCAGCTCCTACAATGAGCAGTTCTTC. Amino acids: CASSSEPPGSSYNEQFF.

This rearrangement joins TRBV7-9 to TRBJ2-1, with 7 bases lining up with TRBD2. V lost 0 bases, J lost 8 bases, and 1 base stayed unmatched. The germline V gene encodes CDR1 SEHNR and CDR2 FQNEAQ (reference sequence). This CDR3 is 13 amino acids long. In DNA form, the CDR3 reads TGTGCCAGCAGCTTAGCGACTAGCTATGAGCAGTTCTTC. The encoded protein is CASSLATSYEQFF.

This clonotype occurred a few times. The chain combines TRBV29-1 with TRBJ2-7; tentatively, D is TRBD1 (6 bases). Germline V gene sequence: CDR1 SQVTM, CDR2 ANQGSEA. V was cut by 1 base and J by 9 bases, with 19 bases left in between. The CDR3 sequence is 14 residues long. The CDR3 DNA reads TGCAGCGTTGAAGGGACAGTTCGGGGCAGGGGGCAGTACTTC. Translating gives CSVEGTVRGRGQYF.

This clonotype was recorded at least ten times. This chain joins TRBV27 and TRBJ2-1, with 7 bases that match TRBD2. Trimming took 6 bases from V and 4 from J; bases not matched to a gene: 3. The germline V gene encodes CDR1 MNHEY and CDR2 SMNVEV (reference sequence). CDR3 length: 13 residues. The CDR3 spells CASSSGVYNEQFF. CDR3 bases: TGTGCCAGCAGCAGCGGGGTATACAATGAGCAGTTCTTC.

This chain joins TRBV29-1 and TRBJ2-2, with unresolved D. V was trimmed by 3 bases and J by 3 bases, leaving 5 bases between them. The germline V gene has CDR1 SQVTM and CDR2 ANQGSEA. The CDR3 covers 12 residues. This CDR3 reads CSVEDDTGELFF. The CDR3 DNA sequence: TGCAGCGTTGAGGACGACACCGGGGAGCTGTTTTTT.